Presented here are 19 T cell receptor beta chains from one specimen sequenced in a study of cytomegalovirus exposure and HLA in healthy donors (dated by TCRdb to 2016 to 2017). Library preparation was by the immunoSEQ multiplex PCR assay. For the multiplex PCR, a mixture combining 60 forward primers for TCR Vbeta segments and 13 reverse primers for TCR Jbeta segments was used. The clones in this table, taken by TCRdb from immuneACCESS, are in-frame only. Not every clone is retained; where verified, under half of the shortfall comes from an unresolved V gene, and the cause of the rest is unknown. Here the sample has about 200,000 clones; approximately 80% occur a single time. The ten largest make up roughly 0.75% of the sample. The sample consisted of PBMCs. Source of these receptors: a boy younger than 10 in good health and CMV-seronegative.

V is TRBV4-1 and J is TRBJ2-1; possibly TRBD2 for D (6 bases). The CDR3 totals 16 residues. CDR1 MGHRA and CDR2 YSYEKL come from the germline V gene. The V and J ends lost 0 bases and 3 bases respectively, with 12 bases between them. In DNA form, the CDR3 reads TGCGCCAGCAGCCAAGACTATAGCGGAGACTACAATGAGCAGTTCTTC. Protein sequence: CASSQDYSGDYNEQFF.

This clone was recorded once. The rearrangement joins TRBV4-2 to TRBJ2-2, with 9 bases identical to TRBD1. Germline CDR1 reads LGHNA; CDR2 reads YNFKEQ. CDR3 size: 17 residues. Losses at the gene ends were 2 bases for V and 2 bases for J; bases not matched to a gene: 6. The CDR3 sequence: CASSQPDRGVNTGELFF. The CDR3 region has the DNA TGTGCCAGCAGCCAACCGGACAGGGGAGTCAACACCGGGGAGCTGTTTTTT.

This clone was seen only once. The rearrangement uses TRBV6-9 and TRBJ1-1, with 7 bases lining up with TRBD1. CDR3 length: 15 amino acids. The germline gives CDR1 MNHGY, CDR2 SVAAGI. V lost 6 bases to trimming and J lost 1 base; unmatched junction nucleotides: 8. CDR3 sequence: CASRYPRTGNTEAFF. Here the CDR3 DNA reads TGTGCCAGCAGATACCCTAGGACAGGGAACACTGAAGCTTTCTTT.

This clone was seen more than once but under ten times. The sample carries other DNA sequences with the same CDR3. The rearrangement uses TRBV29-1 and TRBJ2-7; TRBD1 matches at 9 bases. With 6 bases clipped from V and 0 bases from J, the junction kept 3 bases outside the gene matches. Germline CDR1 reads SQVTM; CDR2 reads ANQGSEA. The CDR3 extends over 13 amino acids. CDR3 DNA sequence: TGCAGCGTAGAACAGGGGGCCTCCTACGAGCAGTACTTC. It encodes CSVEQGASYEQYF.

J is TRBJ1-3 and V is TRBV5-4; D is unresolved. Germline V gene data show CDR1 as SGHNT and CDR2 as YYREEE (reference sequence). V lost 0 bases to trimming and J lost 0 bases, with 4 bases between them. The CDR3 extends over 14 amino acids. The CDR3 coding sequence is TGTGCCAGCAGCTTGGCCAGCTCTGGAAACACCATATATTTT. Protein sequence: CASSLASSGNTIYF.

The chain links TRBV7-6 to TRBJ2-5; weak D call: TRBD2 (6 bases). Germline CDR1 reads SGHVS; CDR2 reads FNYEAQ. The ends were cut back, 7 bases at V and 7 bases at J, with 19 bases in the middle. This CDR3 comprises 14 residues. The CDR3, as DNA: TGTGCCAGCACCCCTTCACTCCACGGGGGGACCCAGTACTTC. As protein: CASTPSLHGGTQYF.

The chain is built from TRBV5-1 and TRBJ1-1; D may be TRBD1 (5 bases). CDR1 and CDR2 from the germline V gene are SGHRS and YFSETQ. The CDR3 is 15 residues long. V shed 0 bases and J shed 1 base, with 10 bases lying between them. The CDR3 DNA reads as TGCGCCAGCAGCTTGGCCTGGGGGGAGAACACTGAAGCTTTCTTT. Translating gives CASSLAWGENTEAFF.

This chain uses TRBV14 with TRBJ1-2, with D possibly being TRBD1 (6 bases). The CDR3 is 15 amino acids. V gave up 4 bases and J gave up 2 bases, with 14 bases separating them. Germline assignment: CDR1 SGHDN and CDR2 FVKESK. The CDR3 sequence: CASSPMTGHNYGYTF. The CDR3 DNA follows: TGTGCCAGCAGCCCAATGACGGGACACAACTATGGCTACACCTTC.

CDR3 DNA: TGTGCCAGCAGCTTGGGAGGGCCCGCCGAGCAGTACTTC. It translates to CASSLGGPAEQYF. The V and J genes are TRBV5-4 and TRBJ2-7; tentatively, D is TRBD2 (5 bases). The V end lost 0 bases, the J end lost 6 bases, and 10 bases lay between the germline ends. There are 13 residues in the CDR3. The germline V gene has CDR1 SGHNT and CDR2 YYREEE (reference sequence).

The chain joins TRBV6-1 to TRBJ2-3; 8 nucleotides line up with TRBD2. The V gene end was trimmed by 6 bases and the J gene end by 2 bases; junction bases not matched to a gene: 7. From germline, CDR1 is MNHNS and CDR2 SASEGT. The CDR3 runs to 15 residues. Written as DNA, the CDR3 is TGTGCCAGCAGCCCTAGCGGGCCGGTCACAGATACGCAGTATTTT. Amino acids: CASSPSGPVTDTQYF.

Points on this clone: This sample also contains other DNA sequences that code for the same CDR3. V and J are TRBV7-8 and TRBJ2-3; 7 bases align to TRBD2. This CDR3 is 14 amino acids long. The junction had 3 bases not matched to a gene; V was cut back by 5 bases and J by 1 base. Germline V gives CDR1 SGHVS, CDR2 FQNEAQ. CDR3 loop: CASSLTSGTDTQYF. The CDR3 DNA reads TGTGCCAGCAGCCTAACTAGCGGCACAGATACGCAGTATTTT. The complete variable domain, with remaining parts taken from reference TRBV7-8 and TRBJ2-3, reads GAGVSQSPRYKVAKRGQDVALRCDPISGHVSLFWYQQALGQGPEFLTYFQNEAQLDKSGLPSDRFFAERPEGSVSTLKIQRTQQEDSAVYLCASSLTSGTDTQYFGPGTRLTVL.

The chain is built from TRBV2 and TRBJ2-1; TRBD2 matches at 10 bases. Trimming at V came to 7 bases and at J to 10 bases, leaving 10 bases not matched to a gene. This CDR3 has 14 amino acids. Germline V lookup: CDR1 SNHLY, CDR2 FYNNEI. CDR3 nucleotide sequence: TGTGCCAGCACCACTAGCGGGACGGGAAAAGAGCAGTTCTTC. Translated, it gives CASTTSGTGKEQFF.

J is TRBJ1-1 and V is TRBV9, with D possibly TRBD1 on 6 matching bases. Trimming took off 4 bases at V and 6 bases at J, with 16 bases between the two ends. Germline V lookup: CDR1 SGDLS, CDR2 YYNGEE. The CDR3 length is 14 residues. In nucleotides, the CDR3 is TGTGCCAGCAGCCCATACAGGGAAGGGGCTGAAGCTTTCTTT. Protein: CASSPYREGAEAFF.

The chain has TRBV12-5 and TRBJ1-1; 10 positions agree with TRBD1. V gave up 6 bases and J gave up 5 bases; unmatched junction bases: 9. There are 15 residues in the CDR3. The germline gives CDR1 LGHNT, CDR2 FRNRAP. The DNA for the CDR3 is TGTGCTAGTGGCTCCGACAGGGGGCTTTTTACTGAAGCTTTCTTT. Translated: CASGSDRGLFTEAFF.

This clone showed up just once. The chain couples TRBV2 to TRBJ2-1; 9 bases are a match to TRBD2. Per germline, CDR1 SNHLY and CDR2 FYNNEI. The CDR3 contains 15 residues. V trimming: 4 bases; J trimming: 4 bases; junction bases outside the gene matches: 5. This chain's CDR3 is CASSGAGGWYNEQFF. The DNA for the CDR3 is TGTGCCAGCAGTGGGGCGGGGGGGTGGTACAATGAGCAGTTCTTC.

The CDR3 bases are TGTGCCAGCAGCTCAACACTGGACAGGGATATTTACACTAATGAAAAACTGTTTTTT. This codes for CASSSTLDRDIYTNEKLFF. The chain carries TRBV11-2 and TRBJ1-4, with 8 bases aligning to TRBD1. With V trimmed by 4 bases and J by 2 bases, 15 bases remained unmatched. This CDR3 is built from 19 residues. Germline loops: CDR1 SGHAT, CDR2 FQNNGV.

This chain connects TRBV7-6 to TRBJ2-1; D uncertain. The CDR3 is 15 residues long. CDR1 and CDR2 from the germline V gene are SGHVS and FNYEAQ. Deletions cut 2 bases from V and 8 bases from J, with 16 bases between. This chain's CDR3 is CASSLSAGFEDEQFF. DNA for the CDR3: TGTGCCAGCAGCTTATCAGCCGGGTTTGAAGATGAGCAGTTCTTC.

V is TRBV19 and J is TRBJ1-5; 7 nucleotides line up with TRBD1. The CDR3 is 13 residues long. The V and J ends lost 11 bases and 4 bases, in that order; junction bases with no gene match: 8. Looked up from germline, CDR1 is LNHDA and CDR2 is SQIVND (reference sequence). The CDR3 region has the DNA TGTGCCGGAGCAACACAGGGGAATCAGCCCCAGCATTTT. This translates into CAGATQGNQPQHF.

The CDR3 sequence is CASGRTGPQLRADTQYF. The CDR3 nucleotides are TGTGCTAGTGGGAGGACAGGGCCTCAACTTCGTGCAGATACGCAGTATTTT. This chain connects TRBV12-5 to TRBJ2-3; TRBD1 matches 8 bases. This CDR3 comprises 17 residues. The junction had 15 bases not matched to a gene; V was cut back by 6 bases and J by 4 bases. Germline V gene sequence: CDR1 LGHNT, CDR2 FRNRAP.